This T cell receptor beta chain was recovered during a study of blood T cell repertoires in COVID-19. Study-level information: From the United States, Italy and Spain came samples of acute and convalescent COVID-19. PBMCs, B-cell-depleted T cells, or T cells provided the cDNA or gDNA that made up the material.

There are 14 residues in the CDR3. Germline V gene data show CDR1 as MDHEN and CDR2 as SYDVKM. Trimming removed 4 bases at V and 6 bases at J, with 16 bases between. Source study methods: For nucleated cells, counts were estimated from reference gene primer amplification. The protocol was immunoSEQ multiplex PCR, while the TCRdb copy is restricted to in-frame clones and leaves out a portion. Clone size and the V and J calls come from that table; the DNA yielded D and trimming. The table includes 130,000 to 150,000 clones, 88% detected once. The receptor's source is a human donor in a cohort sampled during active COVID-19. The sequenced material came from peripheral blood. V gene TRBV28 combines with J gene TRBJ2-7; TRBD1 is a possible D gene (5 bases). The CDR3 region is CASSSTRALSEQYF. The DNA for the CDR3 is TGTGCCAGCAGTTCAACCAGGGCTCTAAGCGAGCAGTACTTC.